Listed below are T cell receptor beta chains from one sample, sequenced in a study of blood T cell repertoires in COVID-19. The assay was immunoSEQ multiplex PCR, and TCRdb's table has in-frame clones only and misses some. Of 100,000 to 150,000 clones detected, about 90% appear once; the ten largest clones hold about 1%. The specimen was peripheral blood. Every receptor here comes from a woman in her forties or fifties with active or convalescent COVID-19. CDR3s include the opening cysteine and the closing phenylalanine or tryptophan. The order of the fields is V gene, D gene, clone size, J gene, CDR3 protein, CDR3 DNA. The D gene is left open where the match is weak. Clone sizes are given selectively: once, few, many, or a class where the clone is expanded.

TRBV13	-	-	TRBJ2-2	CASSLRQGSPTGELFF	TGTGCCAGCAGCTTAAGGCAGGGGTCTCCAACCGGGGAGCTGTTTTTT
TRBV5-4	TRBD2	-	TRBJ2-1	CASSSLGLADPGSYNEQFF	TGTGCCAGCAGCTCATTAGGACTAGCGGACCCAGGCTCCTACAATGAGCAGTTCTTC
TRBV7-6	TRBD1	-	TRBJ1-4	CASSARQGATNEKLFF	TGTGCCAGCAGCGCAAGACAGGGAGCAACTAATGAAAAACTGTTTTTT
TRBV4-2	-	-	TRBJ2-2	CASSPPGPGELFF	TGTGCCAGCAGCCCCCCCGGTCCGGGGGAGCTGTTTTTT
TRBV4-2	TRBD1	-	TRBJ2-7	CASSQGTGGLLYEQYF	TGTGCCAGCAGCCAGGGGACAGGGGGTCTCCTTTACGAGCAGTACTTC
TRBV6-6	-	-	TRBJ2-3	CASRGGGITDTQYF	TGTGCCAGCAGGGGAGGGGGGATCACAGATACGCAGTATTTT
TRBV5-6	-	-	TRBJ1-2	CASSLTGTKPSGYGYTF	TGTGCCAGCAGCCTTACAGGTACAAAGCCAAGTGGCTATGGCTACACCTTC
TRBV6-5	-	-	TRBJ2-2	CASSNYRSDTGELFF	TGTGCCAGCAGTAACTACAGGAGCGACACCGGGGAGCTGTTTTTT
TRBV5-8	-	-	TRBJ1-1	CASSFPGVKPDTEAFF	TGTGCCAGCAGCTTTCCAGGGGTCAAGCCTGACACTGAAGCTTTCTTT
TRBV6-5	TRBD1	-	TRBJ2-7	CASRGQGTGYEQYF	TGTGCCAGCAGGGGACAGGGTACCGGTTACGAGCAGTACTTC
TRBV18	-	-	TRBJ2-2	CASSPPLGGGDPGELFF	TGTGCCAGCTCACCACCTTTGGGCGGGGGCGACCCCGGGGAGCTGTTTTTT
TRBV7-9	-	-	TRBJ1-2	CASSLADYGYTF	TGTGCCAGCAGCTTAGCCGACTATGGCTACACCTTC
TRBV25-1	TRBD2	-	TRBJ2-3	CASSEASGGVLDTQYF	TGTGCCAGCAGTGAGGCTAGCGGCGGAGTTTTAGATACGCAGTATTTT
TRBV19	TRBD1	few	TRBJ1-3	CASRSGTGVGNTIYF	TGTGCCAGTAGATCCGGGACAGGGGTTGGAAACACCATATATTTT
TRBV10-1	TRBD1	few	TRBJ2-6	CASSEKGTGANVLTF	TGCGCCAGCAGTGAGAAAGGGACAGGTGCCAACGTCCTGACTTTC
TRBV18	-	-	TRBJ2-7	CASSTGTPYEQYF	TGTGCCAGCTCAACCGGGACACCCTACGAGCAGTACTTC
TRBV2	TRBD1	-	TRBJ2-1	CASSEYWTGNNEQFF	TGTGCCAGCAGTGAATACTGGACAGGCAACAATGAGCAGTTCTTC
TRBV24-1	-	-	TRBJ2-3	CATSDFRGSTDTQYF	TGTGCCACCAGTGATTTTAGGGGGAGCACAGATACGCAGTATTTT
TRBV7-9	TRBD2	once	TRBJ2-7	CASSFGREGLVEQYF	TGTGCCAGCAGCTTTGGTCGGGAGGGCCTTGTCGAGCAGTACTTC
TRBV9	TRBD1	-	TRBJ2-7	CASSVSTWDRGPYEQYF	TGTGCCAGCAGCGTGTCCACCTGGGACAGGGGCCCCTACGAGCAGTACTTC
TRBV4-2	-	-	TRBJ2-3	CASSQVGGRTDTQYF	TGTGCCAGCAGCCAAGTAGGTGGGAGGACAGATACGCAGTATTTT
TRBV6-6	-	many	TRBJ1-5	CASSHAESNQPQHF	TGTGCCAGCAGTCATGCAGAAAGCAATCAGCCCCAGCATTTT
TRBV28	-	-	TRBJ2-5	CASSQTEETQYF	TGTGCCAGCAGCCAAACCGAGGAGACCCAGTACTTC
TRBV3-1/TRBV3-2	TRBD2	-	TRBJ2-7	CASSRMPTSGTEEQYF	TGTGCCAGCAGCCGAATGCCGACTAGCGGGACAGAAGAGCAGTACTTC
TRBV5-6	TRBD1	-	TRBJ1-5	CASSLARDRGKQPQHF	TGTGCCAGCAGCTTGGCCCGCGACAGGGGAAAACAGCCCCAGCATTTT
TRBV5-1	-	-	TRBJ1-4	CASSPPGLHNEKLFF	TGCGCCAGCAGCCCGCCGGGACTGCATAATGAAAAACTGTTTTTT
TRBV27	TRBD1	-	TRBJ2-6	CASSYGTGGSGANVLTF	TGTGCCAGCAGTTACGGGACAGGGGGCTCTGGGGCCAACGTCCTGACTTTC
TRBV9	TRBD1	few	TRBJ1-2	CASSAGTGDGYTF	TGTGCCAGCAGCGCCGGGACAGGGGATGGCTACACCTTC
TRBV6-5	-	-	TRBJ2-2	CASRKRSLAGELFF	TGTGCCAGCCGAAAACGGAGTCTGGCCGGGGAGCTGTTTTTT
TRBV11-3	-	-	TRBJ1-6	CASNYRAHNNSPLHF	TGTGCCAGCAACTACAGGGCCCACAATAATTCACCCCTCCACTTT
TRBV5-5	-	-	TRBJ2-2	CASRGGAGELFF	TGTGCCAGCAGAGGAGGGGCCGGGGAGCTGTTTTTT
TRBV28	TRBD1	-	TRBJ1-3	CASRTGDSGNTIYF	TGTGCCAGCAGAACAGGGGACTCTGGAAACACCATATATTTT
TRBV7-3	-	-	TRBJ1-3	CASTTGPGNTIYF	TGTGCCAGCACCACCGGTCCTGGAAACACCATATATTTT
TRBV9	TRBD2	-	TRBJ2-5	CASSPGGDGAIWTQYF	TGTGCCAGCAGCCCGGGGGGAGACGGCGCAATTTGGACCCAGTACTTC
TRBV6-5	TRBD1	-	TRBJ1-1	CASTNRGGTEAFF	TGTGCCAGCACCAACAGGGGCGGCACTGAAGCTTTCTTT
TRBV9	TRBD2	-	TRBJ2-1	CASSAGLAGNNEQFF	TGTGCCAGCAGCGCGGGACTAGCGGGAAACAATGAGCAGTTCTTC
TRBV30	TRBD1	-	TRBJ1-2	CAWSLGNFRDRVYGYTF	TGTGCCTGGAGTCTGGGCAACTTCCGGGACAGGGTCTATGGCTACACCTTC
TRBV18	-	-	TRBJ1-5	CASSLRTGSNQPQHF	TGTGCCAGCTCACTCAGAACAGGGTCCAATCAGCCCCAGCATTTT
TRBV19	TRBD2	-	TRBJ2-7	CASSISGGGAYEQYF	TGTGCCAGTAGTATAAGCGGGGGCGGGGCCTACGAGCAGTACTTC
TRBV19	-	-	TRBJ2-1	CASSPRDVKIYNEQFF	TGTGCCAGTAGCCCTAGAGATGTCAAGATTTACAATGAGCAGTTCTTC
TRBV10-3	TRBD2	-	TRBJ2-4	CAISEVLAGGLAKNIQYF	TGTGCCATCAGTGAGGTATTAGCGGGAGGGCTAGCCAAAAACATTCAGTACTTC
TRBV5-8	-	-	TRBJ1-4	CASSFGASTNEKLFF	TGTGCCAGCAGCTTTGGGGCCTCAACTAATGAAAAACTGTTTTTT
TRBV28	-	-	TRBJ1-4	CASNFRQEEKLFF	TGTGCCAGCAATTTCAGACAGGAGGAAAAACTGTTTTTT
TRBV7-8	-	-	TRBJ1-6	CASSSQRGQKYSYNSPLHF	TGTGCCAGCAGCTCCCAACGCGGACAGAAGTACTCCTATAATTCACCCCTCCACTTT
TRBV11-2	-	-	TRBJ2-7	CASSTTRAYEQYF	TGTGCCAGCAGCACAACTCGGGCCTACGAGCAGTACTTC
TRBV9	TRBD1	-	TRBJ1-2	CASSGTGAVYGYTF	TGTGCCAGCAGCGGTACAGGGGCAGTGTATGGCTACACCTTC
TRBV12-3/TRBV12-4	-	-	TRBJ2-7	CASSLGQVYEQYF	TGTGCCAGCAGTTTAGGACAGGTCTACGAGCAGTACTTC
TRBV14	TRBD1	-	TRBJ2-2	CASSQVGQSEPEVFF	TGTGCCAGCAGCCAAGTGGGACAGTCCGAACCTGAGGTGTTTTTT
TRBV7-2	-	-	TRBJ2-1	CASSLRGTYNEQFF	TGTGCCAGCAGCTTACGGGGGACCTACAATGAGCAGTTCTTC
TRBV7-9	TRBD2	-	TRBJ2-3	CASSRTSARVNTQYF	TGTGCCAGCAGCCGGACTAGCGCCCGTGTGAATACGCAGTATTTT
TRBV3-1/TRBV3-2	-	few	TRBJ1-1	CASSQLRSNTEAFF	TGTGCCAGCAGCCAGCTGCGGTCGAACACTGAAGCTTTCTTT
TRBV28	-	-	TRBJ2-7	CASSPLGAFPSEQYF	TGTGCCAGCAGTCCCCTGGGAGCATTCCCTTCCGAGCAGTACTTC
TRBV19	TRBD1	-	TRBJ2-5	CASSPLGQSQETQYF	TGTGCCAGTAGCCCGCTGGGACAGTCCCAAGAGACCCAGTACTTC
TRBV2	TRBD2	-	TRBJ2-1	CASKGTSGSYNEQFF	TGTGCCAGCAAAGGGACTAGCGGCTCCTACAATGAGCAGTTCTTC
TRBV5-1	-	once	TRBJ2-3	CASSLAGFTDTQYF	TGCGCCAGCAGCTTGGCGGGGTTCACAGATACGCAGTATTTT
TRBV10-1	-	-	TRBJ2-2	CASSVQGNTGELFF	TGCGCCAGCAGTGTACAGGGAAACACCGGGGAGCTGTTTTTT